This T cell receptor (beta chain) was observed in a study of response to subunit inactivated influenza vaccine. Broader study findings: There was a suggestion from the authors that each seasonal influenza vaccination recruits few new T cells.

Comment on this clonotype: Its antigen is undetermined.

Each CDR3 protein is one row after TCRdb ran MiXCR on the RT-PCR reads. The sample comprises 500,000 or so distinct CDR3 sequences, approximately 15% of which are singletons, and roughly 3.1% rests with the top ten. Here the sequenced sample was CD4+ T cells sorted from PBMCs, taken approximately 25 months after vaccination. The clonotype comes from a man aged 50 to 75 who received an inactivated influenza vaccine.

The CDR3 spells CASSSGPFARRKDRMNTEAFF. In nucleotides, the CDR3 is TGTGCCAGCAGCTCCGGGCCCTTCGCCCGTCGTAAGGACAGGATGAACACTGAAGCTTTCTTT. The rearrangement links TRBV11-3 to TRBJ1-1, with 7 nucleotides matching TRBD1. The V gene's germline CDR1 is SGHNT and CDR2 YENEEA. V was clipped by 4 bases and J by 0 bases; unmatched bases: 23. The CDR3 runs 21 residues.